One sample yielded the 7 T cell receptor beta chains listed below, sequenced in a study of Graves' ophthalmopathy and Graves' hyperthyroidism. TCR beta CDR3 amplification used RNA transcripts. HTBI primers primed a first-round RT-PCR, and a second-round multiplex PCR followed. TCRdb processed the multiplex PCR reads anew with MiXCR; each CDR3 protein has one entry. The table shows 200,000 to 250,000 distinct CDR3 sequences, with roughly a fifth occurring only once. The sequencing sample was made of peripheral blood. These receptors originate from a woman aged 45-65 years with Graves' ophthalmopathy.

This clonotype was found a few times. The J gene is TRBJ2-3, the V gene TRBV11-1, with D perhaps TRBD1 (5 bases). Germline lookup yields CDR1 SGHAT and CDR2 FQDESV (reference sequence). The CDR3 is 16 amino acids. V was pared by 5 bases and J by 0 bases, with 15 bases between. The CDR3 loop is CASSDHTGSSTDTQYF. The CDR3 DNA reads TGTGCCAGCAGCGACCATACAGGATCTAGCACAGATACGCAGTATTTT.

In this sample, this clonotype turned up a few times. Since a much larger clone is just one base distant, this may be a read error. The chain joins TRBV12-3 or TRBV12-4 to TRBJ2-7; D is unresolved. Trimming removed 7 bases at V and 3 bases at J, with 4 bases between. This CDR3 spans 10 amino acids. This CDR3 is CASKDYEQYF. In nucleotides, the CDR3 is TGTGCCAGCAAGGACTACGAGCAGTACTTC.

This clonotype was counted at least ten times. The gene calls are TRBV20-1 and TRBJ1-1, with no clear D. Germline CDR1 reads DFQATT; CDR2 reads SNEGSKA (reference sequence). V was cut by 6 bases and J by 1 base, with 12 bases left in between. This CDR3 has 13 residues. CDR3 amino acids: CSADLQANTEAFF. In DNA, the CDR3 is TGCAGTGCGGATCTACAAGCGAACACTGAAGCTTTCTTT.

V gene TRBV12-3 or TRBV12-4 combines with J gene TRBJ1-3, with D possibly matching TRBD1 (5 bases). Trimming stripped 8 bases from V and 0 bases from J, with 20 bases between. The CDR3 totals 17 residues. The CDR3 DNA follows: TGTGCCAGCCTTTGGGGGGGGTACCCTGTCTCTGGAAACACCATATATTTT. Its translation is CASLWGGYPVSGNTIYF.

The table lists this clonotype with many counts. The gene calls are TRBV6-1 and TRBJ2-7; D is ambiguous. Germline V CDR1 and CDR2: MNHNS, SASEGT. This CDR3 has 15 residues. Trimming removed 6 bases at V and 1 base at J, with 16 bases between. The CDR3 DNA is TGTGCCAGCAGGCTACGGGTGTCGACTTCCTACGAGCAGTACTTC. Translation: CASRLRVSTSYEQYF.

This clonotype was counted ten times or more. The chain couples TRBV2 to TRBJ2-7; weak D call: TRBD1 (6 bases). Germline CDR1 SNHLY, CDR2 FYNNEI. CDR3 length: 14 residues. The V gene lost 0 bases and the J gene lost 6 bases, with 12 bases spanning the gap. CDR3 in amino acids: CASSEAQGIGEQYF. The CDR3 DNA sequence: TGTGCCAGCAGTGAAGCACAGGGAATCGGCGAGCAGTACTTC.

This clonotype has at least ten counts. This chain connects TRBV29-1 to TRBJ2-7; D remains unclear. The V end was cut by 4 bases, the J end by 3 bases, with 10 bases between. This CDR3 contains 12 residues. Germline V gives CDR1 SQVTM, CDR2 ANQGSEA. CDR3 sequence reads: CSVVWQNYEQYF. In nucleotides, the CDR3 is TGCAGCGTTGTTTGGCAGAACTACGAGCAGTACTTC.